The rows below give T cell receptor beta chains drawn from one sample of a study of T cells in Graves' hyperthyroidism and ophthalmopathy. One entry per CDR3 protein results from TCRdb running MiXCR on the multiplex PCR reads. The sample gives roughly 500,000 distinct CDR3 sequences, over 45% of which show up once; about two fifths is in the top ten. Specimen: peripheral blood or thyroid tissue (not recorded which). The receptors come from an adult woman with Graves' disease, either hyperthyroidism or ophthalmopathy (not recorded which). CDR3s leave out the opening cysteine and the closing phenylalanine or tryptophan.

j_call	v_call	cdr3_aa
TRBJ1-5	TRBV7-8	ASSPLRHLSNQPQH
TRBJ2-7	TRBV20-1	SAREWGFYEQY
TRBJ1-2	TRBV5-5	ASSTLDSYGYT
TRBJ2-7	TRBV7-6	ASRPGGGVDRFYEQY
TRBJ1-1	TRBV6-5	ASSYSQGLNTEAF
TRBJ1-1	TRBV7-9	ARGGGGQGTEAF
TRBJ2-2	TRBV7-9	ASSQTSGIGTGELF
TRBJ2-7	TRBV12-3/TRBV12-4	ASKADSYEQY
TRBJ2-5	TRBV7-6	ASSVGGTTIAQY
TRBJ1-3	TRBV7-2	ASSPDNGRNTIY
TRBJ1-2	TRBV2	ASDREGYGYT
TRBJ2-7	TRBV7-2	ASSPRTERAYEQY
TRBJ2-7	TRBV15	ATSRGQIQDEQY
TRBJ1-3	TRBV2	ASSPTGYSGNTIY
TRBJ1-3	TRBV20-1	SARIDRAGNTIY